This T cell receptor (beta chain) was retrieved from a study of T cell responses to AZD1222 COVID-19 vaccine. Findings of the study overall: Only a handful of AZD1222 recipients were seropositive at baseline. Two doses of AZD1222 preceded a rise in Spike-specific TCR breadth and depth. Clonal diversity was possibly underestimated, and white British individuals and females predominated among donors.

With regard to this clone: The antigen is undetermined.

Data came from immunoSEQ multiplex PCR; TCRdb stores just in-frame clones and leaves some out. This table holds about 130,000 clones, over 85% found once. V shed 1 base and J shed 2 bases, with 12 bases lying between them. Germline-derived CDR1 and CDR2 are SGHDT and YYEEEE. The CDR3 is 15 residues long. V and J are TRBV5-6 and TRBJ1-2; the D gene is possibly TRBD1 (6 bases). The sequencing here drew on peripheral blood, taken 28 days after the second AZD1222 dose. The sequence was obtained from an adult who received the AZD1222 COVID-19 vaccine. The CDR3 here is CASSLSGGGNYGYTF. In DNA form, the CDR3 reads TGTGCCAGCAGCTTGTCGGGGGGCGGCAACTATGGCTACACCTTC.